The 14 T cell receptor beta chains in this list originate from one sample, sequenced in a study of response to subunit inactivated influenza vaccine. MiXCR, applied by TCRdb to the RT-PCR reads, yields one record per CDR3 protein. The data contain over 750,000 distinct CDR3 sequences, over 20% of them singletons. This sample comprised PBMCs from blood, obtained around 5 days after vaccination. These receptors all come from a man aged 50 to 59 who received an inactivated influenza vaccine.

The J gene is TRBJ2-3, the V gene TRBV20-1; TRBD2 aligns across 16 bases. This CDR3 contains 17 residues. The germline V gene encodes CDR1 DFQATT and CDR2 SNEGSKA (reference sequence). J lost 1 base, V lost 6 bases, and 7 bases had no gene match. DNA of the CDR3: TGCAGTGCCGCCGGGACTAGCGGGGGGGCAGGCACAGATACGCAGTATTTT. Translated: CSAAGTSGGAGTDTQYF.

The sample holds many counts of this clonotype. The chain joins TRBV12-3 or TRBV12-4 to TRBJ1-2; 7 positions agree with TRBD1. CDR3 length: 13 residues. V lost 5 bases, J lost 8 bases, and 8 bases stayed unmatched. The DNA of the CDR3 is TGTGCCAGCAGTGAACAGGGGATTGTAGGCTACACCTTC. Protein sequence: CASSEQGIVGYTF.

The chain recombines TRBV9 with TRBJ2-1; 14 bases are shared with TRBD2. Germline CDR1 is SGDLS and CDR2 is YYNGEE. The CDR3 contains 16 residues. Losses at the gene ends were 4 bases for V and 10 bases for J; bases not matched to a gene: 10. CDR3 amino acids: CASSTRGLAGANEQFF. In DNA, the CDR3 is TGTGCCAGCAGCACGCGGGGACTAGCGGGAGCAAACGAGCAGTTCTTC. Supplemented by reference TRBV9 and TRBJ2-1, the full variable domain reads DSGVTQTPKHLITATGQRVTLRCSPRSGDLSVYWYQQSLDQGLQFLIQYYNGEERAKGNILERFSAQQFPDLHSELNLSSLELGDSALYFCASSTRGLAGANEQFFGPGTRLTVL.

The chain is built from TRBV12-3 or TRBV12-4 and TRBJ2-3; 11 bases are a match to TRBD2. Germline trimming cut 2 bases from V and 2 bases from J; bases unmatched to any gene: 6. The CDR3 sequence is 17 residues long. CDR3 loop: CASSLLASGRITDTQYF. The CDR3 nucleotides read TGTGCCAGCAGTTTACTGGCTAGCGGGAGGATCACAGATACGCAGTATTTT.

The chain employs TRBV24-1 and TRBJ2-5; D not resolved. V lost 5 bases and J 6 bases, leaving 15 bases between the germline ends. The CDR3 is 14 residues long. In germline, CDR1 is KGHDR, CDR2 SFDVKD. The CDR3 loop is CATSGPAGEKTQYF. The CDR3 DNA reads TGTGCCACCAGTGGACCGGCTGGCGAAAAGACCCAGTACTTC.

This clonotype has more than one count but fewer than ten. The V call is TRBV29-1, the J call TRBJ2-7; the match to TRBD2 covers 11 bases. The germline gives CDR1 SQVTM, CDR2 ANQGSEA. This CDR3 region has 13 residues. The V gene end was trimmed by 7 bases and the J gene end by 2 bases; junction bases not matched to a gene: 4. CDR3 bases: TGCAGCGCTACTAGCGGGGGTACCTACGAGCAGTACTTC. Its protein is CSATSGGTYEQYF.

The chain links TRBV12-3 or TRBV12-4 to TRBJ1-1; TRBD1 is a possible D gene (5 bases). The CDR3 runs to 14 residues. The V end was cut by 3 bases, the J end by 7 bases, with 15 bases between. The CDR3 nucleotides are TGTGCCAGCAGTTTTCGGGGGGGGTCAAATGAAGCTTTCTTT. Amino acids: CASSFRGGSNEAFF.

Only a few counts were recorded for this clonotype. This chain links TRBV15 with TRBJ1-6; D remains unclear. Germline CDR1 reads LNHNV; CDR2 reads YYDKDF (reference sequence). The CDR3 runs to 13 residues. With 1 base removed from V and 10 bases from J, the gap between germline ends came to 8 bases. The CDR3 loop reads CATSRAVGSPLHF. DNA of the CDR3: TGTGCCACCAGCAGAGCCGTAGGGTCACCCCTCCACTTT.

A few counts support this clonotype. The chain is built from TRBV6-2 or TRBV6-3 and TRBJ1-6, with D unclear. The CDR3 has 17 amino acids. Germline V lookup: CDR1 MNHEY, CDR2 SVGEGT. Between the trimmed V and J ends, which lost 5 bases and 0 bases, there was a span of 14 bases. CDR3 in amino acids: CASSDRTASSYNSPLHF. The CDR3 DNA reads TGTGCCAGCAGTGACCGGACGGCGAGCTCCTATAATTCACCCCTCCACTTT.

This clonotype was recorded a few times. Written as DNA, the CDR3 is TGCAGTGCTAGAGATGGGGGAGGGGGCTCCTACAATGAGCAGTTCTTC. This sequence encodes CSARDGGGGSYNEQFF. J is TRBJ2-1 and V is TRBV20-1, with D possibly matching TRBD2 (7 bases). The V gene's germline CDR1 is DFQATT and CDR2 SNEGSKA (reference sequence). The length of the CDR3 is 16 residues. The ends were cut back, 0 bases at V and 0 bases at J, with 12 bases in the middle.

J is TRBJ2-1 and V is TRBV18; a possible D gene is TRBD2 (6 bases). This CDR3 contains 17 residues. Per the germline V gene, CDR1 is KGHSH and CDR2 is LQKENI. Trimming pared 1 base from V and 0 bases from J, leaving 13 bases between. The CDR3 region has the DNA TGTGCCAGCTCACCACGCGGGACCACATTCTCCTACAATGAGCAGTTCTTC. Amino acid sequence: CASSPRGTTFSYNEQFF. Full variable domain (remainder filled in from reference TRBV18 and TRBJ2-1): NAGVMQNPRHLVRRRGQEARLRCSPMKGHSHVYWYRQLPEEGLKFMVYLQKENIIDESGMPKERFSAEFPKEGPSILRIQQVVRGDSAAYFCASSPRGTTFSYNEQFFGPGTRLTVL.

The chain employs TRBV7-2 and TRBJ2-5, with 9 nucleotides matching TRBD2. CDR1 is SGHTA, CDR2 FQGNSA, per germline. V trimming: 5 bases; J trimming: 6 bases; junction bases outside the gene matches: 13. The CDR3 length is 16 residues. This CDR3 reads CASSPWREGGGKTQYF. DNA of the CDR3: TGTGCCAGCAGCCCGTGGCGGGAGGGCGGGGGAAAGACCCAGTACTTC.

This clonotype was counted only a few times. The CDR3: CASSPPIPHADTQYF. CDR3 sequence (DNA): TGCGCCAGCAGCCCTCCCATTCCCCACGCAGATACGCAGTATTTT. V gene TRBV5-1 combines with J gene TRBJ2-3; D gene ambiguous. V lost 4 bases and J 4 bases, leaving 16 bases between the germline ends. The germline V gene has CDR1 SGHRS and CDR2 YFSETQ. The CDR3 has 15 residues.

The CDR3 nucleotides read TGTGCCAGCACGGCCCGTGCTTGGGATGAGCAGTTCTTC. Translation: CASTARAWDEQFF. V gene TRBV6-2 or TRBV6-3 combines with J gene TRBJ2-1; no clear D gene. V gave up 7 bases and J gave up 8 bases, with 15 bases separating them. In germline, CDR1 is MNHEY, CDR2 SVGEGT. This CDR3 comprises 13 residues.